The table lists the clone carrying this T cell receptor (beta chain) with a few counts. Its antigen is still unknown. The record originates from a study of CD8 T cells in ankylosing spondylitis. Whole-study findings and limits: Characteristic, it appeared, of ankylosing spondylitis blood was a TCR beta motif of eight highly homologous variants.

The CDR3 covers 17 residues. Germline-derived CDR1 and CDR2 are DFQATT and SNEGSKA (reference sequence). V lost 5 bases and J 7 bases, leaving 30 bases between the germline ends. TCRdb independently ran MiXCR on the 5' RACE reads; one entry per CDR3 protein. This table has 650,000 to 800,000 distinct CDR3 sequences, roughly 19% appearing once. V is TRBV20-1 and J is TRBJ2-7; maybe TRBD2 (8 bases). The source material was blood, either unsorted or a sorted T cell fraction (not recorded which). The receptor comes from a male donor with ankylosing spondylitis. CDR3 sequence reads: CSAPPGGRAGDPLEQYF. The CDR3 DNA follows: TGCAGTGCTCCCCCAGGGGGGCGAGCGGGGGACCCCTTAGAGCAGTACTTC.